These 26 T cell receptor beta chains were all obtained from the same sample, sequenced in a study of T cells in Graves' hyperthyroidism and ophthalmopathy (dated by TCRdb to between 2019 and 2020). The receptor library was made with multiplex PCR. TCRdb names Illumina HiSeq 2000 as the instrument used. Amplification of TCR beta CDR3 regions was carried out from RNA transcripts. A first-round RT-PCR of the TCR CDR3 used the HTBI primer set with the Qiagen OneStep RT-PCR kit. TCRdb redid the processing of the public reads, applying fastp at Q25 and MiXCR, and retained in-frame beta chains. Every distinct CDR3 protein forms one entry, paired with its most common genes and DNA. The sample table holds 550,000 to 700,000 distinct CDR3 sequences, of which approximately 15% were seen once. Of the sample, roughly 4.3% falls within the top ten clones. Sequenced sample: blood. These receptor sequences come from a middle-aged woman with Graves' ophthalmopathy.

This clonotype has at least ten counts. The genes are TRBV20-1 and TRBJ2-5; TRBD2 might be the D (5 bases). Trimming took off 3 bases at V and 5 bases at J, with 13 bases between the two ends. This CDR3 region has 13 residues. From germline, CDR1 is DFQATT and CDR2 SNEGSKA (reference sequence). The CDR3 spells CSASEGPKETQYF. The CDR3 DNA is TGCAGTGCTAGTGAGGGCCCCAAGGAGACCCAGTACTTC.

J is TRBJ2-7 and V is TRBV12-3 or TRBV12-4; D is unresolved. Between the trimmed V and J ends, which lost 2 bases and 6 bases, there was a span of 11 bases. The CDR3 contains 13 residues. The CDR3 sequence is CASSLTPPPEQYF. The CDR3 DNA reads TGTGCCAGCAGTTTAACTCCCCCCCCCGAGCAGTACTTC.

This clonotype was counted between two and nine times. V is TRBV30 and J is TRBJ2-7; the match to TRBD2 covers 8 bases. In germline, CDR1 is GTSNPN, CDR2 SVGIG (reference sequence). J was trimmed by 2 bases and V by 0 bases; bases with no gene match: 9. The CDR3 loop spans 16 amino acids. The CDR3 sequence is CAWSVLGAGGAYEQYF. CDR3 DNA sequence: TGTGCCTGGAGTGTACTAGGGGCGGGAGGTGCCTACGAGCAGTACTTC.

This clonotype has ten or more counts. The gene calls are TRBV10-3 and TRBJ2-7, with TRBD1 matching 12 bases. The germline V gene encodes CDR1 ENHRY and CDR2 SYGVKD. CDR3 size: 13 residues. The V and J ends lost 6 bases and 5 bases, in that order; junction bases with no gene match: 2. CDR3 DNA sequence: TGTGCCATCAGGGGACAGGGGGCCCACGAGCAGTACTTC. Protein: CAIRGQGAHEQYF.

This clonotype was detected only a few times. V is TRBV7-9 and J is TRBJ2-2; D remains ambiguous. Germline V gene lookup returns CDR1 SEHNR and CDR2 FQNEAQ (reference sequence). Trimming shortened V by 4 bases and J by 1 base, and 7 bases separated the two germline ends. The CDR3 runs 14 residues. This chain's CDR3 is CASSSPGNTGELFF. The CDR3 region has the DNA TGTGCCAGCAGCTCCCCGGGGAACACCGGGGAGCTGTTTTTT.

Many counts were recorded for this clonotype. This chain joins TRBV11-2 and TRBJ2-7; 9 bases are a match to TRBD2. The CDR3 spans 18 residues. Losses at the gene ends were 2 bases for V and 3 bases for J; bases not matched to a gene: 14. Germline V gene data show CDR1 as SGHAT and CDR2 as FQNNGV. In DNA, the CDR3 is TGTGCCAGCAGCTTACTTTTCGGTAGCGGGAGTCTAATCTACGAGCAGTACTTC. This encodes CASSLLFGSGSLIYEQYF.

This clonotype was counted ten times or more. The rearrangement uses TRBV11-2 and TRBJ2-7, with D possibly being TRBD1 or TRBD2 (6 bases each). CDR1 SGHAT and CDR2 FQNNGV come from the germline V gene. V was shortened by 4 bases and J by 3 bases, with 10 bases between the two germline ends. There are 13 residues in the CDR3. CDR3 loop: CASSSGAHYEQYF. DNA of the CDR3: TGTGCCAGCAGCTCGGGGGCCCACTACGAGCAGTACTTC.

The CDR3 DNA reads TGTGCCAGCAGTGGTCGCGGGACCCAGTACTTC. Amino acids: CASSGRGTQYF. The J gene is TRBJ2-5, the V gene TRBV6-1; D not certain. CDR1 and CDR2 (germline): MNHNS, SASEGT. CDR3 length: 11 residues. V shed 4 bases and J shed 7 bases, with 7 bases lying between them.

The chain is built from TRBV7-2 and TRBJ1-2; 7 positions agree with TRBD1. The CDR3 contains 11 residues. The J segment lost 11 bases and the V segment lost 5 bases, leaving 5 bases of the junction unmatched. Per the germline V gene, CDR1 is SGHTA and CDR2 is FQGNSA. The CDR3 coding sequence is TGTGCCAGCAGCCGACAGGGTTTATACACCTTC. It codes for CASSRQGLYTF.

This clonotype was found many times. This chain joins TRBV6-5 and TRBJ2-7; D remains ambiguous. Germline V gene data show CDR1 as MNHEY and CDR2 as SVGAGI. V dropped 0 bases and J dropped 3 bases, with 9 bases sitting between them. The CDR3 length is 14 residues. CDR3 residues: CASSYSRAGYEQYF. CDR3 nucleotide sequence: TGTGCCAGCAGTTACTCCCGAGCAGGCTACGAGCAGTACTTC.

This clonotype was detected many times. This sequence joins TRBV6-5 and TRBJ2-7; D possibly uses TRBD1 or TRBD2 (7 bases each). V lost 6 bases and J lost 3, with 15 bases in between. The germline CDR1 and CDR2 sequences are MNHEY and SVGAGI. The CDR3 consists of 14 residues. CDR3 amino acids: CASSSRGGGYEQYF. Here the CDR3 DNA reads TGTGCCAGCAGCTCCAGGGGGGGGGGCTACGAGCAGTACTTC.

The V gene is TRBV12-3 or TRBV12-4, the J gene TRBJ1-2; TRBD1 agrees at 10 bases. There are 11 residues in the CDR3. Unmatched junction bases numbered 7, after V lost 7 bases and J lost 14 bases. The CDR3 nucleotides read TGTGCCAGCACCTCGACAGGGGGCAGGACCTTC. Encoded protein: CASTSTGGRTF.

This clonotype was detected many times. This chain joins TRBV28 and TRBJ2-7; D perhaps matches TRBD1 (6 bases). Germline-derived CDR1 and CDR2 are MDHEN and SYDVKM. Trimming left V 3 bases short and J 3 bases short, with 12 bases between. CDR3 size: 14 residues. CDR3 amino acids: CASSLERGYYEQYF. The CDR3 DNA sequence: TGTGCCAGCAGTTTGGAGAGGGGGTACTACGAGCAGTACTTC.

This clonotype was observed many times. The chain couples TRBV5-5 to TRBJ1-1, with TRBD1 as a possible D gene (5 bases). CDR1 and CDR2 (germline): SGHKS, YYEKEE (reference sequence). This CDR3 is 14 amino acids long. Trimming left V 0 bases short and J 7 bases short, with 13 bases between. The CDR3 region is CASSLAQDTLEAFF. DNA for the CDR3: TGTGCCAGCAGCTTGGCCCAGGACACCCTTGAAGCTTTCTTT.

This clonotype was seen only a few times. The V and J genes are TRBV4-1 and TRBJ2-5, with D perhaps matching TRBD2 (6 bases). Trimming stripped 1 base from V and 5 bases from J, with 17 bases between. Germline CDR1 reads MGHRA; CDR2 reads YSYEKL. The CDR3 extends over 16 amino acids. CDR3 protein: CASSQVGRRVQETQYF. The CDR3 DNA follows: TGCGCCAGCAGCCAAGTGGGGCGGAGGGTTCAGGAGACCCAGTACTTC.

This clonotype was seen a handful of times. The J gene is TRBJ1-2, the V gene TRBV9; maybe TRBD1 (6 bases). The CDR3 length is 14 residues. The V end lost 4 bases, the J end lost 5 bases, and 15 bases lay between the germline ends. Germline assignment: CDR1 SGDLS and CDR2 YYNGEE. Written as DNA, the CDR3 is TGTGCCAGCAGCCCGGGACACCTGGGGTATGGCTACACCTTC. Translated: CASSPGHLGYGYTF.

This clonotype was counted many times. The V call is TRBV19, the J call TRBJ2-2, with D possibly matching TRBD1 (5 bases). The germline V and J ends were trimmed by 3 bases and 6 bases, with 11 bases remaining between them. This CDR3 contains 14 residues. Germline values: CDR1 LNHDA, CDR2 SQIVND (reference sequence). The CDR3 DNA reads as TGTGCCAGTAGTATCTTTGCAGGGCCCGGGGAGCTGTTTTTT. Protein: CASSIFAGPGELFF.

The chain employs TRBV28 and TRBJ2-5; D may be TRBD1 or TRBD2 (5 bases each). The CDR3 covers 14 residues. The ends were cut back, 8 bases at V and 3 bases at J, with 16 bases in the middle. Germline CDR1 reads MDHEN; CDR2 reads SYDVKM. The CDR3 sequence: CASGPGRLKETQYF. CDR3 bases: TGTGCCAGCGGACCAGGGAGACTCAAAGAGACCCAGTACTTC.

This clonotype was picked up a small number of times. This sequence joins TRBV18 and TRBJ1-3; D is ambiguous. V lost 0 bases to trimming and J lost 4 bases, with 13 bases between them. Germline V gives CDR1 KGHSH, CDR2 LQKENI. The CDR3 has 16 residues. The CDR3 DNA follows: TGTGCCAGCTCACCACCCTTCCCGGGAACCGGAAACACCATATATTTT. Amino acids: CASSPPFPGTGNTIYF.

This clonotype was detected ten times or more. V usage is TRBV12-3 or TRBV12-4 and J usage is TRBJ1-1; 7 bases match TRBD1. This CDR3 spans 14 amino acids. The junction had 11 bases not matched to a gene; V was cut back by 7 bases and J by 6 bases. CDR3 amino acids: CASTFTGASAEAFF. For the CDR3, the DNA is TGTGCCAGCACTTTTACAGGGGCGTCGGCTGAAGCTTTCTTT.

V and J are TRBV12-3 or TRBV12-4 and TRBJ1-5; no clear D. Trimming took 2 bases from V and 2 from J, leaving 7 bases between them. The CDR3 consists of 14 residues. The CDR3 sequence is CASSLKKGNQPQHF. As DNA, the CDR3 is TGTGCCAGCAGTTTAAAAAAGGGCAATCAGCCCCAGCATTTT.

This clonotype showed up many times. The chain couples TRBV27 to TRBJ2-7; 8 bases align to TRBD2. Germline V CDR1 and CDR2: MNHEY, SMNVEV (reference sequence). The V and J ends lost 1 base and 7 bases, in that order; junction bases with no gene match: 15. CDR3 size: 17 residues. Here the CDR3 reads CASSLWTAGLGFGEQYF. CDR3 bases: TGTGCCAGCAGTTTATGGACTGCGGGACTAGGGTTTGGAGAGCAGTACTTC.

This clonotype came up many times. V gene TRBV6-1 combines with J gene TRBJ1-1; D gene unclear. CDR3 length equals 13 residues. The germline V and J ends were trimmed by 7 bases and 1 base, with 10 bases remaining between them. Germline V gene data show CDR1 as MNHNS and CDR2 as SASEGT. The CDR3, as DNA: TGTGCCAGCAAAAGAGGGTGGAACACTGAAGCTTTCTTT. It codes for CASKRGWNTEAFF.

The chain carries TRBV9 and TRBJ2-1; 9 bases agree with TRBD2. This CDR3 has 14 amino acids. J lost 9 bases, V lost 6 bases, and 10 bases had no gene match. CDR1 and CDR2 from the germline V gene are SGDLS and YYNGEE. The CDR3 DNA is TGTGCCAGCAACCGCGCGGGAGGGCAGGTTGAGCAGTTCTTC. As protein: CASNRAGGQVEQFF.

V and J are TRBV7-4 and TRBJ1-2; D is perhaps TRBD1 (5 bases). Germline V lookup: CDR1 SGHVT, CDR2 SQSDAQ. Trimming pared 6 bases from V and 6 bases from J, leaving 17 bases between. The CDR3 is 14 residues long. The CDR3 protein is CASRSLQWGDGYTF. Written as DNA, the CDR3 is TGTGCCAGCAGGTCCCTCCAATGGGGCGATGGCTACACCTTC.

The chain uses TRBV12-3 or TRBV12-4 and TRBJ1-1; D gene uncertain. CDR3 length: 14 amino acids. Trimming removed 3 bases from V and 1 base from J, with 9 bases in between. CDR3: CASSFTARNTEAFF. The CDR3 DNA sequence: TGTGCCAGCAGTTTCACAGCAAGGAACACTGAAGCTTTCTTT.